The sequence of this TCR beta chain was determined in a study of cytomegalovirus exposure and HLA in healthy donors. Points from the study as a whole: Among TCR beta chains of equal frequency, HLA-associated ones were more clonally expanded in a later analysis. V- and J-gene trimming of TCR beta was linked (in a later analysis) to a missense DCLRE1C variant. A later analysis reportedly found fewer N-insertions in an Asian-associated ancestry cluster than the approximately 700-donor mean.

The study sampled nominally healthy donors, though unrecorded immune exposures were likely. The PCR was carried out with 60 Vbeta primers and 13 Jbeta primers. The protocol was immunoSEQ multiplex PCR, while the TCRdb copy is restricted to in-frame clones and leaves out a portion. Among roughly 120,000 clones listed, around a tenth were seen once. The germline gives CDR1 ENHRY, CDR2 SYGVKD. The CDR3 is made up of 14 amino acids. Trimming cost V 2 bases and J 2 bases, with 8 bases left between them. Turning to this clone: Its antigen is currently unknown.

The sequence came from a young man in good health and CMV-seronegative. The source material was PBMCs. V and J are TRBV10-3 and TRBJ2-3, with D possibly matching TRBD1 (5 bases). In DNA form, the CDR3 reads TGTGCCATCAGTGAGCACAGGATCACAGATACGCAGTATTTT. Protein: CAISEHRITDTQYF.